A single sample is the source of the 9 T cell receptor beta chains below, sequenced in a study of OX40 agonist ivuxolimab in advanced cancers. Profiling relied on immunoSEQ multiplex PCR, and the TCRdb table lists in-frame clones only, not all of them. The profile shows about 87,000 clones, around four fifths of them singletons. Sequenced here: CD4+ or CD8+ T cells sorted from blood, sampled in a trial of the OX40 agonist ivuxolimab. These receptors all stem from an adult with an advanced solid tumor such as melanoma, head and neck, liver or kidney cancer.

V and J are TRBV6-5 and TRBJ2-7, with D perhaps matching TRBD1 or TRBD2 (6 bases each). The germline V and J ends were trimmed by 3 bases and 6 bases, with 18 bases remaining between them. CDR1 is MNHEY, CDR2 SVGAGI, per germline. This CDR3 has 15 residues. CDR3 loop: CASSYNRAGDFEQYF. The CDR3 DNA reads TGTGCCAGCAGTTATAACAGGGCCGGGGACTTCGAGCAGTACTTC.

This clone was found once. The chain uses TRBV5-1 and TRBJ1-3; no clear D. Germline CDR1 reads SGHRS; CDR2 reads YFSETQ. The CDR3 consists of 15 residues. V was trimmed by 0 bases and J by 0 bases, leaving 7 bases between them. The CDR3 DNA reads TGCGCCAGCAGCTTGGACGGGAGCTCTGGAAACACCATATATTTT. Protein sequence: CASSLDGSSGNTIYF. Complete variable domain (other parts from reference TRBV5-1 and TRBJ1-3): KAGVTQTPRYLIKTRGQQVTLSCSPISGHRSVSWYQQTPGQGLQFLFEYFSETQRNKGNFPGRFSGRQFSNSRSEMNVSTLELGDSALYLCASSLDGSSGNTIYFGEGSWLTVV.

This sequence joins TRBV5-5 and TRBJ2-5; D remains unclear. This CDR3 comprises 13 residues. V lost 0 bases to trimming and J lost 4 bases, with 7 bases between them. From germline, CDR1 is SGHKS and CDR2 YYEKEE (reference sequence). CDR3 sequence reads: CASSLAQSETQYF. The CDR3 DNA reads TGTGCCAGCAGCTTGGCGCAATCAGAGACCCAGTACTTC.

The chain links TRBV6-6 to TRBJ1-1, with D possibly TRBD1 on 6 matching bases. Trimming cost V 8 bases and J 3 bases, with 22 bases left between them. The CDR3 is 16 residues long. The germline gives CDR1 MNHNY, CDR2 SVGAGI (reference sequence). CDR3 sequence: CASGPPARGPYTEAFF. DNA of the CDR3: TGTGCCAGCGGACCCCCGGCCAGGGGCCCATACACTGAAGCTTTCTTT.

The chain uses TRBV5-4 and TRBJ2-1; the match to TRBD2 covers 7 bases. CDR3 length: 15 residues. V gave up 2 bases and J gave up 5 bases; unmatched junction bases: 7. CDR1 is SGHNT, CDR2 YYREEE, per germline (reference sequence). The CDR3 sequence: CASSFGGFLNNEQFF. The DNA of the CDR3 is TGTGCCAGCAGCTTCGGGGGGTTTTTAAACAATGAGCAGTTCTTC.

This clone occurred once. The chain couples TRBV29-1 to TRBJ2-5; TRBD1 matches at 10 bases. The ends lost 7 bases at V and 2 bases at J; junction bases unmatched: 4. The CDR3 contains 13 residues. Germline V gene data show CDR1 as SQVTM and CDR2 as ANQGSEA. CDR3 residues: CSASDRGQETQYF. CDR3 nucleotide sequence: TGCAGCGCTTCGGACAGGGGGCAAGAGACCCAGTACTTC.

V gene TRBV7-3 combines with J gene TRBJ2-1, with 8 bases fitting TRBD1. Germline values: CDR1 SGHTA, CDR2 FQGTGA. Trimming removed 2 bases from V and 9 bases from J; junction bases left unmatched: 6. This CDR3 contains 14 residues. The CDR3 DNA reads TGTGCCAGCAGCTTAGACAGGGGCGGTGGTGAGCAGTTCTTC. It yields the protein CASSLDRGGGEQFF.

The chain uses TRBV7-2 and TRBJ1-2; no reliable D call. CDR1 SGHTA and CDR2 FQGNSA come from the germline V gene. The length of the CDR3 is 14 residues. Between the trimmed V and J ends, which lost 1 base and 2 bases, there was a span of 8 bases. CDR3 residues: CASSLGAGNYGYTF. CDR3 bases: TGTGCCAGCAGCTTAGGTGCGGGGAACTATGGCTACACCTTC.

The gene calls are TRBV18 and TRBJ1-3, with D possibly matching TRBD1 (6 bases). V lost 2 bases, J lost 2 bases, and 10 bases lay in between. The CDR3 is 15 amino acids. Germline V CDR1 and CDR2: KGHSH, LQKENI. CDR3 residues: CASSPYSGAGNTIYF. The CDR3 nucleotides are TGTGCCAGCTCACCATATTCAGGGGCTGGAAACACCATATATTTT. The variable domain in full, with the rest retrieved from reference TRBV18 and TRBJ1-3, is NAGVMQNPRHLVRRRGQEARLRCSPMKGHSHVYWYRQLPEEGLKFMVYLQKENIIDESGMPKERFSAEFPKEGPSILRIQQVVRGDSAAYFCASSPYSGAGNTIYFGEGSWLTVV.